These 26 T cell receptor beta chains share one sample of origin, sequenced in a study of T-cell reconstitution after alpha-beta-depleted transplantation in children. TCRbeta library construction was performed incorporating unique molecular identifiers. Using its own MiXCR run on the PCR reads, TCRdb lists one record per CDR3 protein. The data show about 610,000 distinct CDR3 sequences, roughly a tenth seen once. Sequencing was performed on PBMCs from the stem cell graft donor, taken from the stem cell graft. Receptors were obtained from a human donor who donated a stem cell graft to a child with acute myeloid leukemia.

The chain is built from TRBV30 and TRBJ1-1; D is undetermined. CDR3 length: 10 amino acids. The V gene's germline CDR1 is GTSNPN and CDR2 SVGIG (reference sequence). CDR3 in amino acids: CATALTEAFF. As DNA, the CDR3 is TGTGCTACAGCCCTCACTGAAGCTTTCTTT.

In its sample, this clonotype was seen many times. The V call is TRBV5-1, the J call TRBJ1-3, with 7 bases fitting TRBD1. CDR3 length equals 15 residues. V lost 5 bases, J lost 0 bases, and 5 bases stayed unmatched. Germline V lookup: CDR1 SGHRS, CDR2 YFSETQ. Here the CDR3 reads CASRIGTDSGNTIYF. The DNA for the CDR3 is TGCGCCAGCAGGATCGGGACAGACTCTGGAAACACCATATATTTT.

The chain carries TRBV9 and TRBJ1-6; TRBD1 might be the D (5 bases). The CDR3 extends over 15 amino acids. Germline-derived CDR1 and CDR2 are SGDLS and YYNGEE. Between the trimmed V and J ends, which lost 3 bases and 9 bases, there was a span of 16 bases. CDR3 protein: CASSEAGSDGSPLHF. The CDR3 nucleotides are TGTGCCAGCAGCGAGGCAGGGAGTGATGGTTCACCCCTCCACTTT.

In this sample, this clonotype turned up many times. This sequence joins TRBV27 and TRBJ2-3; 12 bases fit TRBD2. V was pared by 6 bases and J by 2 bases, with 6 bases of the junction left unmatched. Germline V gene data show CDR1 as MNHEY and CDR2 as SMNVEV (reference sequence). The length of the CDR3 is 16 residues. Here the CDR3 reads CASSLTSGRITDTQYF. In DNA, the CDR3 is TGTGCCAGCAGCCTCACTAGCGGGAGGATCACAGATACGCAGTATTTT.

This clonotype was recorded a few times. The rearrangement links TRBV6-1 to TRBJ2-6, with 13 positions matching TRBD2. This CDR3 contains 18 residues. Germline V lookup: CDR1 MNHNS, CDR2 SASEGT. V lost 1 base, J lost 2 bases, and 2 bases stayed unmatched. The CDR3 protein is CASSEETSGRTGANVLTF. CDR3 bases: TGTGCCAGCAGTGAAGAGACTAGCGGGAGGACTGGGGCCAACGTCCTGACTTTC.

Ten or more counts support this clonotype. V gene TRBV28 combines with J gene TRBJ2-1, with unresolved D. CDR1 is MDHEN, CDR2 SYDVKM, per germline. With 8 bases removed from V and 5 bases from J, the gap between germline ends came to 10 bases. The CDR3 loop spans 12 amino acids. Here the CDR3 DNA reads TGTGCCAGCCCTGGCGCCGACAATGAGCAGTTCTTC. This codes for CASPGADNEQFF.

There are a few counts of this clonotype. The chain links TRBV15 to TRBJ2-5; no clear D. V lost 7 bases, J lost 2 bases, and 17 bases lay in between. The CDR3 runs to 15 residues. Germline CDR1 and CDR2: LNHNV and YYDKDF (reference sequence). The CDR3: CATTPSPELQETQYF. CDR3 sequence (DNA): TGTGCCACCACGCCATCCCCGGAGCTACAAGAGACCCAGTACTTC.

In its sample, this clonotype was seen a few times. The V call is TRBV20-1, the J call TRBJ2-1; D not resolved. CDR3 size: 12 residues. Trimming removed 3 bases at V and 9 bases at J, with 12 bases between. Per germline, CDR1 DFQATT and CDR2 SNEGSKA (reference sequence). The CDR3 protein is CSARTLSGEQFF. DNA of the CDR3: TGCAGTGCTAGGACCCTGAGTGGTGAGCAGTTCTTC.

This chain connects TRBV20-1 to TRBJ2-1, with a possible D match to TRBD1 (5 bases). Trimming cost V 0 bases and J 1 base, with 10 bases left between them. CDR1 DFQATT and CDR2 SNEGSKA come from the germline V gene (reference sequence). The CDR3 spans 15 residues. The DNA for the CDR3 is TGCAGTGCTAGAGATAAGGGGATGTCCTACAATGAGCAGTTCTTC. Translating gives CSARDKGMSYNEQFF.

This clonotype was found a few times. The chain combines TRBV5-1 with TRBJ2-2; no clear D gene. This CDR3 spans 15 amino acids. Trimming removed 4 bases from V and 3 bases from J, with 13 bases in between. Germline CDR1 reads SGHRS; CDR2 reads YFSETQ. This CDR3 is CASSPQPVDTGELFF. The CDR3 DNA reads as TGCGCCAGCAGCCCCCAACCGGTGGACACCGGGGAGCTGTTTTTT.

This clonotype was found a few times. The V gene is TRBV29-1, the J gene TRBJ2-2; possibly TRBD1 or TRBD2 for D (7 bases each). The germline gives CDR1 SQVTM, CDR2 ANQGSEA. The CDR3 is 13 residues long. V was shortened by 5 bases and J by 4 bases, with 11 bases between the two germline ends. The CDR3 reads CSVPGGGTGELFF. The CDR3 coding sequence is TGCAGCGTTCCAGGGGGGGGCACCGGGGAGCTGTTTTTT.

This clonotype was detected a few times. This sequence joins TRBV4-2 and TRBJ2-5, with 9 bases fitting TRBD2. This CDR3 is built from 17 residues. J gave up 1 base and V 1 base, and 7 bases lay outside the gene matches. Germline V gene data show CDR1 as LGHNA and CDR2 as YNFKEQ. The CDR3 spells CASSQVGLAGPQETQYF. As DNA, the CDR3 is TGTGCCAGCAGCCAAGTGGGGCTAGCGGGACCCCAAGAGACCCAGTACTTC.

This clonotype was recorded at least ten times. The chain uses TRBV28 and TRBJ2-7, with D tentatively TRBD2 (5 bases). V shed 3 bases and J shed 0 bases, with 12 bases lying between them. Germline V gene data show CDR1 as MDHEN and CDR2 as SYDVKM. This CDR3 spans 15 amino acids. The CDR3, as DNA: TGTGCCAGCAGTTTGGGCGGGTTGGCCTCCTACGAGCAGTACTTC. Protein sequence: CASSLGGLASYEQYF.

Ten or more counts support this clonotype. This chain connects TRBV25-1 to TRBJ2-1, with D perhaps given as TRBD1 or TRBD2 (6 bases each). Per the germline V gene, CDR1 is MGHDK and CDR2 is SYGVNS. The CDR3 covers 13 residues. Trimming took off 9 bases at V and 9 bases at J, with 18 bases between the two ends. The CDR3 loop reads CASWERGAGEQFF. CDR3 coding DNA: TGTGCCAGTTGGGAAAGGGGGGCCGGTGAGCAGTTCTTC. The variable domain in full, with the rest retrieved from reference TRBV25-1 and TRBJ2-1, is EADIYQTPRYLVIGTGKKITLECSQTMGHDKMYWYQQDPGMELHLIHYSYGVNSTEKGDLSSESTVSRIRTEHFPLTLESARPSHTSQYLCASWERGAGEQFFGPGTRLTVL.

A few counts support this clonotype. The V gene is TRBV20-1, the J gene TRBJ2-3; D remains unclear. The V gene's germline CDR1 is DFQATT and CDR2 SNEGSKA (reference sequence). The V end lost 5 bases, the J end lost 1 base, and 16 bases lay between the germline ends. CDR3 size: 15 residues. The CDR3 sequence: CSADLRNWGTDTQYF. The CDR3 region has the DNA TGCAGTGCTGACCTGAGAAATTGGGGCACAGATACGCAGTATTTT.

This clonotype turned up a few times. CDR3 amino acids: CATTERRGNYGYTF. CDR3 DNA: TGTGCCACCACCGAAAGGCGGGGGAACTATGGCTACACCTTC. The chain joins TRBV24-1 to TRBJ1-2, with D perhaps matching TRBD1 (5 bases). Between the trimmed V and J ends, which lost 8 bases and 2 bases, there was a span of 14 bases. From germline, CDR1 is KGHDR and CDR2 SFDVKD. This CDR3 contains 14 residues.

This clonotype was recorded at least ten times. The gene calls are TRBV24-1 and TRBJ2-3, with D perhaps matching TRBD1 or TRBD2 (6 bases each). The V and J ends lost 0 bases and 0 bases respectively, with 15 bases between them. Germline loops: CDR1 KGHDR, CDR2 SFDVKD. The CDR3 totals 18 residues. The CDR3 coding sequence is TGTGCCACCAGTGATTTGGCCTCGGGGGCGCCTAGCACAGATACGCAGTATTTT. Its translation: CATSDLASGAPSTDTQYF.

This clonotype came up a few times. The chain is built from TRBV29-1 and TRBJ2-1; the match to TRBD2 covers 14 bases. The CDR3 is 14 residues long. The germline V gene encodes CDR1 SQVTM and CDR2 ANQGSEA. V trimming: 7 bases; J trimming: 10 bases; junction bases outside the gene matches: 9. CDR3 bases: TGCAGCGGCCAGGGACTAGCGGGAGAAGGGGAGCAGTTCTTC. This translates into CSGQGLAGEGEQFF.

Only a few counts were recorded for this clonotype. The chain has TRBV20-1 and TRBJ2-2; D not resolved. Germline values: CDR1 DFQATT, CDR2 SNEGSKA (reference sequence). The V end lost 3 bases, the J end lost 7 bases, and 9 bases lay between the germline ends. The CDR3 is 12 residues long. CDR3 in DNA: TGCAGTGCTAGGGTTAGGCGCGGGGAGCTGTTTTTT. Protein sequence: CSARVRRGELFF.

This clonotype was found many times. The chain employs TRBV6-2 or TRBV6-3 and TRBJ2-5; D may be TRBD2 (5 bases). This CDR3 has 15 residues. Germline V gene lookup returns CDR1 MNHEY and CDR2 SVGEGT. V lost 2 bases, J lost 5 bases, and 15 bases lay in between. The CDR3 protein is CASSYGISAMETQYF. The CDR3 bases are TGTGCCAGCAGTTACGGCATTAGCGCGATGGAGACCCAGTACTTC.

This clonotype was recorded a few times. V gene TRBV5-6 combines with J gene TRBJ1-1; D gene unclear. Germline V lookup: CDR1 SGHDT, CDR2 YYEEEE. CDR3 length equals 15 residues. Between the trimmed V and J ends, which lost 0 bases and 1 base, there was a span of 10 bases. CDR3 residues: CASSLERRRNTEAFF. Written as DNA, the CDR3 is TGTGCCAGCAGCTTGGAACGGAGACGGAACACTGAAGCTTTCTTT.

The chain combines TRBV5-4 with TRBJ2-2; 14 positions match TRBD2. CDR3 length: 19 residues. CDR1 and CDR2 from the germline V gene are SGHNT and YYREEE (reference sequence). V gave up 0 bases and J gave up 4 bases; unmatched junction bases: 8. CDR3 protein: CASSLGLYGLAGGTGELFF. In DNA, the CDR3 is TGTGCCAGCAGCTTGGGCTTGTATGGACTAGCGGGAGGCACCGGGGAGCTGTTTTTT.

This clonotype was seen repeatedly, ten times or more. An end of the junction differs from the germline gene, which may be a read error. The chain uses TRBV27 and TRBJ2-2, with 7 nucleotides matching TRBD1. The CDR3 runs to 14 residues. Germline lookup yields CDR1 MNHEY and CDR2 SMNVEV (reference sequence). The CDR3 region is CASSRQGSTGELFF. The CDR3 coding sequence is TGCGCCAGCAGCAGACAGGGTAGCACCGGGGAGCTGTTTTTT.

This clonotype was detected ten times or more. The V and J genes are TRBV27 and TRBJ2-7, with TRBD1 identical over 9 bases. This CDR3 spans 14 amino acids. J lost 2 bases, V lost 6 bases, and 5 bases had no gene match. The germline gives CDR1 MNHEY, CDR2 SMNVEV (reference sequence). In DNA form, the CDR3 reads TGTGCCAGCAGCGTCCGGGACAGGGCCTACGAGCAGTACTTC. This gives the protein CASSVRDRAYEQYF.

This clonotype has only a few counts. V and J are TRBV5-1 and TRBJ2-3; D is possibly TRBD1 (5 bases). There are 12 residues in the CDR3. Trimming left V 4 bases short and J 10 bases short, with 13 bases between. CDR1 and CDR2 (germline): SGHRS, YFSETQ. The DNA for the CDR3 is TGCGCCAGCAGCCCACTTGGACATGCGCAGTATTTT. It is translated as CASSPLGHAQYF.

This clonotype has more than one count but fewer than ten. The chain uses TRBV7-2 and TRBJ2-7; D gene uncertain. The V gene lost 5 bases and the J gene lost 2 bases, with 10 bases spanning the gap. Germline values: CDR1 SGHTA, CDR2 FQGNSA. The CDR3 contains 13 residues. CDR3 DNA: TGTGCCAGCAGCCGGTCCCTCCCCTACGAGCAGTACTTC. Residues: CASSRSLPYEQYF.